Detailed here is one T cell receptor (beta chain). Its antigen is unknown. The data derive from a study of post-analysis software for immune sequencing data. Regarding the study as a whole: Controls had lower frequencies than patients of five or six TRBV segments, which included TRBV5-6, TRBV5-1 and TRBV20-1.

cDNA libraries for TCR beta contained unique molecular identifiers. TCRdb re-derived calls from the PCR reads in MiXCR, one entry per CDR3 protein. The table includes about 430,000 distinct CDR3 sequences, 39% detected once. The ends were cut back, 1 base at V and 7 bases at J, with 16 bases in the middle. This CDR3 has 15 amino acids. The germline gives CDR1 MDHEN, CDR2 SYDVKM. The sample consisted of blood. The receptor was isolated from a girl between 2 and 10 years old with multiple sclerosis. This chain links TRBV28 with TRBJ1-2; a weak D match, TRBD1 (6 bases). The CDR3 nucleotides are TGTGCCAGCAGTTTATCGCGGGGCAGGGGACCTGGCTACACCTTC. Encoded protein: CASSLSRGRGPGYTF.